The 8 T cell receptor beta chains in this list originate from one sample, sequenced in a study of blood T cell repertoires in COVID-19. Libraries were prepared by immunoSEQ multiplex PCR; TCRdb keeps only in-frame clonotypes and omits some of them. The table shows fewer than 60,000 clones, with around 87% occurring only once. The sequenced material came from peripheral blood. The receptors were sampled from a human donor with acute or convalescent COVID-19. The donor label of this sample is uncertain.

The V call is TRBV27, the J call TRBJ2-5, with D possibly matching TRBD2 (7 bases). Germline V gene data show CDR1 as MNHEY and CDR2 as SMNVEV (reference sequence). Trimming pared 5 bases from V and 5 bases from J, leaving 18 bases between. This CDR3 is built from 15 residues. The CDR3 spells CASSAATRGGETQYF. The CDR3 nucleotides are TGTGCCAGCAGTGCGGCGACTAGGGGGGGGGAGACCCAGTACTTC.

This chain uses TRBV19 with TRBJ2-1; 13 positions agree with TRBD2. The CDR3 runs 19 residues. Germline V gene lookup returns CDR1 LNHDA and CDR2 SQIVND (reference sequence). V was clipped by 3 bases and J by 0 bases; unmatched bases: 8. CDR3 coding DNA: TGTGCCAGTAGTATCCGACTAGCGGGAGGTTTGAGCTCCTACAATGAGCAGTTCTTC. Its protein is CASSIRLAGGLSSYNEQFF.

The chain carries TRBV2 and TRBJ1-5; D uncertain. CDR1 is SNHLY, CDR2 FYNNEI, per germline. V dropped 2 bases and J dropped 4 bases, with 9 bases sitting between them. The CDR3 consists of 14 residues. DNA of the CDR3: TGTGCCAGCAGTGAATCGGGTAGGAATCAGCCCCAGCATTTT. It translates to CASSESGRNQPQHF. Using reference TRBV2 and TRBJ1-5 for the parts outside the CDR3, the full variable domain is EPEVTQTPSHQVTQMGQEVILRCVPISNHLYFYWYRQILGQKVEFLVSFYNNEISEKSEIFDDQFSVERPDGSNFTLKIRSTKLEDSAMYFCASSESGRNQPQHFGDGTRLSIL.

CDR3 DNA sequence: TGTGCCATCAGTGAGTCCACAGGGGGGCCCTACGAGCAGTACGTC. Encoded protein: CAISESTGGPYEQYV. The chain links TRBV10-3 to TRBJ2-7, with 8 bases matching TRBD1. Unmatched junction bases numbered 3, after V lost 0 bases and J lost 2 bases. Germline values: CDR1 ENHRY, CDR2 SYGVKD. This CDR3 is built from 15 residues.

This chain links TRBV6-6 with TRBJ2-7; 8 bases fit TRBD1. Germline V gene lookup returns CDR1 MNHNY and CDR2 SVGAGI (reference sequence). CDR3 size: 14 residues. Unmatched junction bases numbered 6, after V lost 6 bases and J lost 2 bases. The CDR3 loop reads CASRKRQGPYEQYF. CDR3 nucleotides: TGTGCCAGCAGAAAACGACAGGGGCCCTACGAGCAGTACTTC.

CDR3 nucleotides: TGCGCCAGCAAGTGGGACTCCGCTCCTACAAATGAGCAGTTCTTC. Its translation: CASKWDSAPTNEQFF. The genes are TRBV5-1 and TRBJ2-1, with D perhaps matching TRBD2 (6 bases). The CDR3 runs 15 residues. The germline V gene has CDR1 SGHRS and CDR2 YFSETQ. The V gene lost 6 bases and the J gene lost 7 bases, with 20 bases spanning the gap.

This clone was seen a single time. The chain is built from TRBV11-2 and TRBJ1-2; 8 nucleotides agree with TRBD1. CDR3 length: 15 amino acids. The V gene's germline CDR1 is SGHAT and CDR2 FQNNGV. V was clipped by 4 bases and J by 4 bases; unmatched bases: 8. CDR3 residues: CASSYSRGPGYGYTF. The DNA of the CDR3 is TGTGCCAGCAGCTACTCCAGGGGGCCTGGCTATGGCTACACCTTC.

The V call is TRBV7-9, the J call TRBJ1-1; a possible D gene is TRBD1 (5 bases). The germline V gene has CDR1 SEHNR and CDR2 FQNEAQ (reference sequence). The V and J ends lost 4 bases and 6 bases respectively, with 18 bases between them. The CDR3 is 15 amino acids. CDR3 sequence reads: CASSSGLPRVAEAFF. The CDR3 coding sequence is TGTGCCAGCAGCTCGGGACTCCCAAGGGTAGCTGAAGCTTTCTTT.